These T cell receptor beta chains were read from a single sample in a study of response to subunit inactivated influenza vaccine. TCRdb used MiXCR to reprocess the RT-PCR reads, holding one entry per CDR3 protein. The sample comprises roughly 500,000 distinct CDR3 sequences, around 21% of which are singletons, and around 2.8% rests with the top ten. A further study also used this sample, focusing on T cells expressing NK-cell markers.

The sequencing here drew on CD4+ T cells sorted from PBMCs, taken 12 days after vaccination. The receptors were sampled from a man between 45 and 60 years old who received an inactivated influenza vaccine. Both conserved end residues are trimmed from each CDR3.

v_gene	j_gene	CDR3aa
TRBV11-2	TRBJ2-7	ASSFDRDRGSGRNYEQY
TRBV29-1	TRBJ2-3	SVALTSGGASDTQY
TRBV27	TRBJ2-3	ASSPTRRGGDTQY
TRBV10-3	TRBJ2-1	AISTSGTSGNQF
TRBV12-3/TRBV12-4	TRBJ2-4	ASSLGSQGGNIQY
TRBV5-1	TRBJ2-1	ASSSREASYNEQF
TRBV4-1	TRBJ2-5	ASSQDIAGQFETQY
TRBV5-6	TRBJ2-5	ASSLSKRGDLLETQY
TRBV6-2/TRBV6-3	TRBJ2-7	ASSTIPGSHEQY
TRBV20-1	TRBJ2-7	SARRGTGVGAYEQY
TRBV29-1	TRBJ1-2	SVESGQNTNYGYT
TRBV11-2	TRBJ1-6	ASSRQGESYNSPLH
TRBV11-2	TRBJ2-3	ASSRGLADNTDTQY
TRBV5-1	TRBJ2-7	ASSTGTGGLEQY
TRBV12-3/TRBV12-4	TRBJ1-1	ASTRVGAMNTEAF
TRBV3-1	TRBJ1-3	ASSRGQFHSGNTIY
TRBV29-1	TRBJ1-2	SVSTAHYGYT
TRBV11-2	TRBJ2-2	ASSHAGSVGELF
TRBV7-2	TRBJ2-5	ASTPVLRETQY
TRBV29-1	TRBJ2-5	SAPEGVGTQY
TRBV5-1	TRBJ2-2	ASGRMMTGELF
TRBV20-1	TRBJ1-1	SARGVAGTEAF
TRBV4-2	TRBJ2-2	ASSPSGRDTGELF
TRBV6-2/TRBV6-3	TRBJ2-7	ASSYSMRGSSYEQY
TRBV20-1	TRBJ2-3	SALDRAQRDTQY
TRBV7-9	TRBJ2-3	ASSPQEEYTQY
TRBV12-3/TRBV12-4	TRBJ2-7	ASSSHGRNSYEQY
TRBV20-1	TRBJ2-5	SAREVSSGVKETQY
TRBV14	TRBJ2-7	ASSQERAVQY
TRBV5-5	TRBJ2-4	ASSFLQEREY
TRBV28	TRBJ2-1	ASSSSQGRQF
TRBV12-3/TRBV12-4	TRBJ2-5	ASTLGGRQETQY
TRBV4-1	TRBJ2-7	ASSQDISGGAYEQY
TRBV10-3	TRBJ2-3	ATGDSTSTDTQY
TRBV2	TRBJ2-3	ASSEGHDSRTSGSTDTQY
TRBV6-1	TRBJ2-5	ASSVTAQETQY
TRBV30	TRBJ2-3	AWRRETDTQY
TRBV11-2	TRBJ2-7	ASTKGHPTYEQY
TRBV6-5	TRBJ2-1	ASSYGQGAREQF
TRBV30	TRBJ2-3	AWSPGSVSTDTQY
TRBV11-2	TRBJ1-5	ASSPHQPQH
TRBV2	TRBJ2-1	ASSVGWREIGSYNEQF
TRBV3-1	TRBJ2-1	ASSLRGLNNEQF
TRBV5-1	TRBJ2-7	ASSLTGVEYEQY
TRBV6-1	TRBJ2-1	ASRTSANNEQF
TRBV6-1	TRBJ2-3	ASNPPRGRSNSTDTQY
TRBV12-3/TRBV12-4	TRBJ2-2	ASSPSGIANTGELF
TRBV27	TRBJ2-7	ASSLAGGNYEQY
TRBV6-1	TRBJ2-7	ASSPQKPGRDSYEQY
TRBV4-1	TRBJ1-1	ASSQPPGGRFEAF
TRBV20-1	TRBJ2-5	SASYGRLGETQY
TRBV12-3/TRBV12-4	TRBJ2-5	ASSLGFTGTRETQY
TRBV15	TRBJ2-4	ATSSIVRAKNIQY
TRBV7-8	TRBJ2-1	ASSLAQGHNEQF